This T cell receptor beta chain was retrieved from a study of T cell responses to AZD1222 COVID-19 vaccine. Findings of the study overall: Reports indicate that nearly half of spike-specific TCRs are directed at unmutated variant regions. Most donors were white British and more were female, and clonal diversity was possibly underestimated.

Comment on this clone: Its antigen is not identified.

Some clones are missing from TCRdb's copy, which holds only in-frame ones; the method was immunoSEQ multiplex PCR. Altogether almost 65,000 clones are present, roughly 89% being singletons, with the ten largest covering less than 9.5%. The V gene end was trimmed by 0 bases and the J gene end by 5 bases; junction bases not matched to a gene: 2. Germline lookup yields CDR1 LNHNV and CDR2 YYDKDF (reference sequence). The CDR3 sequence is 15 residues long. The rearrangement joins TRBV15 to TRBJ2-3, with 10 bases aligning to TRBD1. This TCR derives from an adult in good health. The starting material was peripheral blood, obtained on day 0 of AZD1222 vaccination. The CDR3 sequence: CATSRDGQGGDTQYF. The CDR3 DNA is TGTGCCACCAGCAGAGATGGACAGGGGGGAGATACGCAGTATTTT.